These 28 T cell receptor beta chains were sequenced from one sample in a study of control samples from healthy donors and cancer patients. Sequencing used immunoSEQ multiplex PCR; TCRdb keeps in-frame clones, though not all of them. The sample carries some 130,000 clones, 70% to 90% recorded once. The sample taken for sequencing was blood. The receptors come from a woman aged 25 to 39 in good health.

The V and J genes are TRBV5-8 and TRBJ2-6; TRBD1 matches 10 bases. Germline lookup yields CDR1 SGHTS and CDR2 YDEGEE. V lost 5 bases, J lost 0 bases, and 5 bases stayed unmatched. CDR3 size: 17 residues. CDR3 DNA sequence: TGTGCCAGCAGTCCTGGGACAGGGGACTCTGGGGCCAACGTCCTGACTTTC. It specifies CASSPGTGDSGANVLTF.

In the case of this clone: This specimen includes other DNA sequences encoding the same CDR3. The J gene is TRBJ1-5, the V gene TRBV18; D is uncertain. This CDR3 is 12 amino acids long. V dropped 3 bases and J dropped 3 bases, with 3 bases sitting between them. Germline V gene data show CDR1 as KGHSH and CDR2 as LQKENI. CDR3 region: CASSPTNQPQHF. CDR3 sequence (DNA): TGTGCCAGCTCACCTACCAATCAGCCCCAGCATTTT.

The CDR3 region has the DNA TGTGCCAGCAGCCGACTAGCGGGGGGGGCCTCCTACAATGAGCAGTTCTTC. Amino acids: CASSRLAGGASYNEQFF. V usage is TRBV6-6 and J usage is TRBJ2-1; TRBD2 matches at 14 bases. The ends lost 6 bases at V and 0 bases at J; junction bases unmatched: 4. The germline gives CDR1 MNHNY, CDR2 SVGAGI (reference sequence). The CDR3 is 17 amino acids.

CDR3 amino acids: CASSSPGQIYGYTF. In nucleotides, the CDR3 is TGTGCCAGCAGTTCCCCGGGACAGATCTATGGCTACACCTTC. This chain links TRBV28 with TRBJ1-2; 7 bases are a match to TRBD1. Germline loops: CDR1 MDHEN, CDR2 SYDVKM. With 4 bases clipped from V and 4 bases from J, the junction kept 6 bases outside the gene matches. The CDR3 consists of 14 residues.

This rearrangement joins TRBV21-1 to TRBJ2-5; the table's D call, TRBD2, was not checked against the DNA. TRBV21-1 is shown as a pseudogene. CDR3 length equals 15 residues. The DNA for the CDR3 is TGTGCCAGCAAGGGACTAGCGGGAGTAAAAGAGACCCAGTACTTC. Translated, it gives CASKGLAGVKETQYF.

This chain joins TRBV5-6 and TRBJ1-1, with a possible D match to TRBD1 (6 bases). Between the trimmed V and J ends, which lost 4 bases and 1 base, there was a span of 14 bases. The CDR3 loop spans 15 amino acids. Per the germline V gene, CDR1 is SGHDT and CDR2 is YYEEEE. The CDR3 sequence: CASSEQGRKNTEAFF. CDR3 nucleotides: TGTGCCAGCAGCGAACAGGGACGTAAGAACACTGAAGCTTTCTTT.

V and J are TRBV6-5 and TRBJ2-1; 9 nucleotides agree with TRBD2. In germline, CDR1 is MNHEY, CDR2 SVGAGI. The CDR3 totals 15 residues. Losses at the gene ends were 0 bases for V and 8 bases for J; bases not matched to a gene: 5. The CDR3 nucleotides read TGTGCCAGCAGTTACTCGAATAGCGGGAGATATGAGCAGTTCTTC. Translating it yields CASSYSNSGRYEQFF.

This clone has a single count. The V and J genes are TRBV7-2 and TRBJ1-2; the D is unclear. CDR3 length: 12 residues. Germline V gene data show CDR1 as SGHTA and CDR2 as FQGNSA. V was cut by 2 bases and J by 5 bases, with 6 bases left in between. CDR3 DNA sequence: TGTGCCAGCAGCTTATCCGGGTATGGCTACACCTTC. Its translation is CASSLSGYGYTF.

This sequence joins TRBV6-5 and TRBJ2-1; the D gene is possibly TRBD2 (6 bases). CDR1 and CDR2 from the germline V gene are MNHEY and SVGAGI. V was clipped by 6 bases and J by 10 bases, with 19 bases between them. This CDR3 spans 14 amino acids. The CDR3 is CASRGTHGSGEQFF. In DNA, the CDR3 is TGTGCCAGCAGGGGGACGCATGGGAGCGGGGAGCAGTTCTTC.

The chain links TRBV5-8 to TRBJ1-5; D gene uncertain. Trimming took off 7 bases at V and 0 bases at J, with 8 bases between the two ends. CDR1 and CDR2 from the germline V gene are SGHTS and YDEGEE. The length of the CDR3 is 13 residues. CDR3 loop: CASGEGSNQPQHF. DNA of the CDR3: TGTGCCAGCGGGGAGGGTAGCAATCAGCCCCAGCATTTT.

The gene calls are TRBV6-5 and TRBJ2-7, with D perhaps being TRBD1 or TRBD2 (5 bases each). The germline V gene has CDR1 MNHEY and CDR2 SVGAGI. The V gene lost 6 bases and the J gene lost 6 bases, with 12 bases spanning the gap. The CDR3 runs 12 residues. The DNA of the CDR3 is TGTGCCAGCAGGCAGGGAGTGAGCGAGCAGTACTTC. It encodes CASRQGVSEQYF.

The chain combines TRBV2 with TRBJ1-4; a possible D gene is TRBD1 (6 bases). Per the germline V gene, CDR1 is SNHLY and CDR2 is FYNNEI. V shed 7 bases and J shed 6 bases, with 21 bases lying between them. The CDR3 sequence is 16 residues long. For the CDR3, the DNA is TGTGCCAGCAACCGCCCGAACGACAGGAGCGATGAAAAACTGTTTTTT. Its protein product is CASNRPNDRSDEKLFF. Full variable domain (missing parts from reference TRBV2 and TRBJ1-4): EPEVTQTPSHQVTQMGQEVILRCVPISNHLYFYWYRQILGQKVEFLVSFYNNEISEKSEIFDDQFSVERPDGSNFTLKIRSTKLEDSAMYFCASNRPNDRSDEKLFFGSGTQLSVL.

This chain joins TRBV6-2 or TRBV6-3 and TRBJ2-7, with 8 bases lining up with TRBD2. V dropped 2 bases and J dropped 0; count of bases not matched to a gene: 0. The V gene's germline CDR1 is MNHEY and CDR2 SVGEGT. The CDR3 consists of 14 residues. Here the CDR3 reads CASSYGTSSYEQYF. CDR3 sequence (DNA): TGTGCCAGCAGTTACGGGACTAGCTCCTACGAGCAGTACTTC.

This sequence joins TRBV3-1 (or the pseudogene TRBV3-2) and TRBJ1-1; D might be TRBD1 (6 bases). The CDR3 length is 14 residues. Germline lookup yields CDR1 LGHDT and CDR2 YNNKEL (reference sequence). Trimming removed 8 bases from V and 3 bases from J, with 16 bases in between. CDR3 DNA sequence: TGTGCCAGCCTGAAGGGGGGGGCTGACACTGAAGCTTTCTTT. Translating it yields CASLKGGADTEAFF.

The chain recombines TRBV27 with TRBJ2-7, with 12 bases fitting TRBD2. CDR3 length: 18 residues. Looked up from germline, CDR1 is MNHEY and CDR2 is SMNVEV (reference sequence). V was clipped by 7 bases and J by 3 bases; unmatched bases: 16. CDR3 nucleotides: TGTGCCAGCACCATGCTTTCTTCTAGCGGGAGGGCCCTCTACGAGCAGTACTTC. It is translated as CASTMLSSSGRALYEQYF.

V gene TRBV4-2 combines with J gene TRBJ2-7; D unclear. V was shortened by 0 bases and J by 2 bases, with 8 bases between the two germline ends. Germline CDR1 reads LGHNA; CDR2 reads YNFKEQ. This CDR3 has 14 amino acids. The CDR3 is CASSQERFPYEQYF. CDR3 in DNA: TGTGCCAGCAGCCAAGAAAGGTTCCCCTACGAGCAGTACTTC.

The chain carries TRBV7-2 and TRBJ2-7; TRBD2 matches at 11 bases. The junction had 11 bases not matched to a gene; V was cut back by 4 bases and J by 6 bases. Germline V gene sequence: CDR1 SGHTA, CDR2 FQGNSA. The CDR3 consists of 16 residues. This CDR3 reads CASSSGLAGFPAEQYF. As DNA, the CDR3 is TGTGCCAGCAGCTCCGGACTAGCGGGCTTCCCAGCCGAGCAGTACTTC.

The chain carries TRBV7-2 and TRBJ2-2, with 8 bases that match TRBD1. The CDR3 sequence is 15 residues long. CDR1 SGHTA and CDR2 FQGNSA come from the germline V gene. V shed 6 bases, J shed 5 bases, and the junction held 8 bases outside the gene matches. CDR3 nucleotides: TGTGCCAGCAGTGAACAGGGGGTGAAGACCGGGGAGCTGTTTTTT. Its protein product is CASSEQGVKTGELFF.

The chain couples TRBV5-1 to TRBJ2-1; D gene uncertain. CDR3 length: 17 residues. Trimming stripped 1 base from V and 0 bases from J, with 14 bases between. Germline CDR1 is SGHRS and CDR2 is YFSETQ. CDR3 coding DNA: TGCGCCAGCAGCTTGAAATATCCGGTGAGCTCCTACAATGAGCAGTTCTTC. Protein sequence: CASSLKYPVSSYNEQFF.

This chain uses TRBV7-9 with TRBJ2-7; D unclear. The V end lost 4 bases, the J end lost 5 bases, and 12 bases lay between the germline ends. Germline assignment: CDR1 SEHNR and CDR2 FQNEAQ (reference sequence). The length of the CDR3 is 13 residues. This chain's CDR3 is CASSSSLWDEQYF. CDR3 nucleotides: TGTGCCAGCAGCTCCTCTTTGTGGGACGAGCAGTACTTC.

The CDR3 loop reads CATSDGAYGYTF. CDR3 DNA: TGTGCCACCAGCGATGGGGCCTATGGCTACACCTTC. The chain uses TRBV15 and TRBJ1-2, with D maybe TRBD1 (5 bases). CDR3 length: 12 amino acids. Trimming left V 5 bases short and J 4 bases short, with 8 bases between. Germline V CDR1 and CDR2: LNHNV, YYDKDF (reference sequence).

The V and J genes are TRBV6-2 or TRBV6-3 and TRBJ1-2; tentatively, D is TRBD1 (5 bases). V was trimmed by 5 bases and J by 3 bases, leaving 13 bases between them. The CDR3 sequence is 14 residues long. CDR1 is MNHEY and CDR2 is SVGEGT in the germline V gene. Written as DNA, the CDR3 is TGTGCCAGCAGTACCCCCCGGGGCCACTATGGCTACACCTTC. This codes for CASSTPRGHYGYTF.

The chain combines TRBV6-6 with TRBJ1-2; 7 bases match TRBD1. Losses at the gene ends were 2 bases for V and 8 bases for J; bases not matched to a gene: 2. Germline V gene sequence: CDR1 MNHNY, CDR2 SVGAGI (reference sequence). CDR3 length: 12 amino acids. DNA of the CDR3: TGTGCCAGCAGTTACGACAGGGTAGGCTACACCTTC. Translation gives CASSYDRVGYTF.

This clone was detected only once. The genes are TRBV3-1 (or the pseudogene TRBV3-2) and TRBJ2-1; 8 bases agree with TRBD2. Unmatched junction bases numbered 11, after V lost 4 bases and J lost 15 bases. Per germline, CDR1 LGHDT and CDR2 YNNKEL (reference sequence). The CDR3 has 13 residues. The CDR3 loop reads CASSRRSGSEWFF. The CDR3 DNA follows: TGTGCCAGCAGCCGCCGGAGCGGGAGCGAGTGGTTCTTC.

The V call is TRBV27, the J call TRBJ2-1, with D perhaps matching TRBD2 (6 bases). Germline CDR1 reads MNHEY; CDR2 reads SMNVEV (reference sequence). The CDR3 contains 16 residues. Between the trimmed V and J ends, which lost 7 bases and 1 base, there was a span of 17 bases. CDR3 coding DNA: TGTGCCAGCACCCGTGGCGGGATGGGGTCCTACAATGAGCAGTTCTTC. This translates into CASTRGGMGSYNEQFF.

V gene TRBV19 combines with J gene TRBJ2-7, with 12 positions matching TRBD2. Per germline, CDR1 LNHDA and CDR2 SQIVND (reference sequence). J was trimmed by 0 bases and V by 4 bases; bases with no gene match: 4. This CDR3 is 16 amino acids long. The CDR3 loop is CASSRGLAGHSYEQYF. The CDR3 DNA sequence: TGTGCCAGTAGTAGGGGACTAGCGGGCCACTCCTACGAGCAGTACTTC.

The V call is TRBV5-4, the J call TRBJ1-2; TRBD1 might be the D (5 bases). CDR3 length: 13 amino acids. V was trimmed by 2 bases and J by 2 bases, leaving 7 bases between them. Germline assignment: CDR1 SGHNT and CDR2 YYREEE (reference sequence). The CDR3 loop is CASSFRANYGYTF. CDR3 coding DNA: TGTGCCAGCAGCTTCAGGGCAAACTATGGCTACACCTTC.

This chain links TRBV7-8 with TRBJ2-5; D gene ambiguous. Germline lookup yields CDR1 SGHVS and CDR2 FQNEAQ. The V gene lost 0 bases and the J gene lost 0 bases, with 5 bases spanning the gap. The CDR3 runs 14 residues. The CDR3 protein is CASSLAPYQETQYF. In nucleotides, the CDR3 is TGTGCCAGCAGCTTAGCCCCGTACCAAGAGACCCAGTACTTC. Drawing the rest from reference TRBV7-8 and TRBJ2-5, the complete variable domain is GAGVSQSPRYKVAKRGQDVALRCDPISGHVSLFWYQQALGQGPEFLTYFQNEAQLDKSGLPSDRFFAERPEGSVSTLKIQRTQQEDSAVYLCASSLAPYQETQYFGPGTRLLVL.